This TCR beta chain was recorded in a study of blood T cell repertoires in COVID-19. On the study more broadly: The study drew acute and convalescent COVID-19 samples from the United States, Italy and Spain. PBMCs, B-cell-depleted T cells, or T cells provided the cDNA or gDNA that made up the material.

In the original processing: For nucleated cells, counts were estimated from reference gene primer amplification. Clones were sequenced by immunoSEQ multiplex PCR, and TCRdb holds only the in-frame ones, with some missing. D and trimming were read from the DNA, whereas the V and J calls and clone size are those reported in that table. The sample has around 87,000 clones, around four fifths seen once. J gave up 7 bases and V 5 bases, and 12 bases lay outside the gene matches. The CDR3 covers 15 residues. In germline, CDR1 is SNHLY, CDR2 FYNNEI. The chain links TRBV2 to TRBJ1-2; 8 positions match TRBD1. Sequenced input: peripheral blood. The clonotype comes from a human donor in a cohort sampled during active COVID-19. The CDR3: CASSQTSGGTGGYTF. As DNA, the CDR3 is TGTGCCAGCAGTCAAACTTCAGGGGGCACAGGTGGCTACACCTTC.